This T cell receptor beta chain was sequenced in a study of identical twins. Points from the study as a whole: Researchers reported excess low generation probability among twin-shared out-of-frame alpha sequences.

A single record per CDR3 protein comes from TCRdb applying MiXCR to the 5' RACE reads. Of just under 550,000 distinct CDR3 sequences listed, around 15% are singletons. About this clonotype: What it binds is not known.

Deletions cut 6 bases from V and 5 bases from J, with 10 bases between. The CDR3 totals 12 residues. These data were likewise used in another study, on yellow fever vaccine responses in identical twins. This second study says: Twins reportedly had a vaccine T cell response that seemed partly convergent, partly personalized.

The chain is built from TRBV12-3 or TRBV12-4 and TRBJ1-1; maybe TRBD1 (5 bases). The sequencing sample was made of CD4+ T cells sorted from blood. The clonotype was recovered from a young woman in good health. The CDR3 region has the DNA TGTGCCAGCAGGGGGGATGCGACTGAAGCTTTCTTT. It encodes CASRGDATEAFF.